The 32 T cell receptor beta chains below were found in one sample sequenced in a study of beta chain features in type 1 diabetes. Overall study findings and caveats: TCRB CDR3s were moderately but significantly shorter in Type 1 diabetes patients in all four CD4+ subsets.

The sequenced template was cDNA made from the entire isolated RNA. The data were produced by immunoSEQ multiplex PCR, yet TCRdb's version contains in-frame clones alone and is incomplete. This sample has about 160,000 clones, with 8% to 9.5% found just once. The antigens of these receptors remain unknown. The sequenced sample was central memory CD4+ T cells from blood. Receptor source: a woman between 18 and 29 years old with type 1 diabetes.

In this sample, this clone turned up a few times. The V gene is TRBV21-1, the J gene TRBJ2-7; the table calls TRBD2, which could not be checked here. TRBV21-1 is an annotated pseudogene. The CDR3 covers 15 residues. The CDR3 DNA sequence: TGTGCCAGCAGCAAAGTGGGACTGCCTACCTACGAGCAGTACTTC. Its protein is CASSKVGLPTYEQYF.

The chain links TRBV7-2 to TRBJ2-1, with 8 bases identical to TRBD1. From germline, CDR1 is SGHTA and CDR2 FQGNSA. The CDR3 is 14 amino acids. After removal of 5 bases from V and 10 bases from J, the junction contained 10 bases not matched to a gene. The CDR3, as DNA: TGTGCCAGCAGCATGGACAGGGATCTACGGGAGCAGTTCTTC. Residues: CASSMDRDLREQFF.

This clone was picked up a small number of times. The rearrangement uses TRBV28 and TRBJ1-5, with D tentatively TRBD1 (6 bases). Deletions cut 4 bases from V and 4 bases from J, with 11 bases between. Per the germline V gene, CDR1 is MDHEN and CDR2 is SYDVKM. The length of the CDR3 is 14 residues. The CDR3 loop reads CASSSYRVNQPQHF. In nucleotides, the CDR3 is TGTGCCAGCAGTTCCTACAGGGTGAATCAGCCCCAGCATTTT.

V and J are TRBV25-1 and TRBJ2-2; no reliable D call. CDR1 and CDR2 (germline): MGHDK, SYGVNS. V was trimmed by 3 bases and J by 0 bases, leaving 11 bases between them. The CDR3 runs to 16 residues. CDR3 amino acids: CASSDTVGANTGELFF. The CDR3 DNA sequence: TGTGCCAGCAGTGACACAGTTGGTGCGAACACCGGGGAGCTGTTTTTT.

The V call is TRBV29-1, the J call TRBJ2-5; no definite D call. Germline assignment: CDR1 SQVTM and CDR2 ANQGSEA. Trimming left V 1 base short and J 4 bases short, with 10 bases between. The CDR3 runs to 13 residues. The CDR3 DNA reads TGCAGCGTTGAAGTTTTTATCGGAGAGACCCAGTACTTC. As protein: CSVEVFIGETQYF.

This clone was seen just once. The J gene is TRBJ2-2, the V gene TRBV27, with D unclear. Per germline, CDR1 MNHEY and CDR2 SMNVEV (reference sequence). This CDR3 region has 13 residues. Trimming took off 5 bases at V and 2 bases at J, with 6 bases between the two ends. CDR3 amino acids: CASSPFNTGELFF. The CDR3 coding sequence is TGTGCCAGCAGTCCGTTTAACACCGGGGAGCTGTTTTTT.

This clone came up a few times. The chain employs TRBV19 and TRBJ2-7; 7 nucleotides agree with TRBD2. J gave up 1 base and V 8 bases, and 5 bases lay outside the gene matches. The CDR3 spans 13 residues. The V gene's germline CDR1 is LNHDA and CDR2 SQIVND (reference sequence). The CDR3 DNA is TGTGCCAGTGTGAAGCGGGGTTCCTACGAGCAGTACTTC. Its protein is CASVKRGSYEQYF.

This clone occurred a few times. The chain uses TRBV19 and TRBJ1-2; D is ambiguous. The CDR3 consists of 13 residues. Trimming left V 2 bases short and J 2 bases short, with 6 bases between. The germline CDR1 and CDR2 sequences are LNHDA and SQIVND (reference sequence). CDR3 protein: CASSIQENYGYTF. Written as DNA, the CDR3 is TGTGCCAGTAGTATACAGGAAAACTATGGCTACACCTTC.

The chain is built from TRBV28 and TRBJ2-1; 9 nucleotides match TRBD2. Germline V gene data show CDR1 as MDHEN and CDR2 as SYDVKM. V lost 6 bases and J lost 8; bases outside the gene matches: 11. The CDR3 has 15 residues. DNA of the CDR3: TGTGCCAGCAGCAGCGGGGGGCTACGTGGGCATGAGCAGTTCTTC. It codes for CASSSGGLRGHEQFF. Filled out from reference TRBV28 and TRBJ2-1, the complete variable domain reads DVKVTQSSRYLVKRTGEKVFLECVQDMDHENMFWYRQDPGLGLRLIYFSYDVKMKEKGDIPEGYSVSREKKERFSLILESASTNQTSMYLCASSSGGLRGHEQFFGPGTRLTVL.

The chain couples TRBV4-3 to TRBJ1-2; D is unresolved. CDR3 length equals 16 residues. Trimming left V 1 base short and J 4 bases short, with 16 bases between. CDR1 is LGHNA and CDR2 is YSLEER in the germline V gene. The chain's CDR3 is CASSQASYTTGYGYTF. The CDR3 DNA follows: TGCGCCAGCAGCCAAGCGTCCTACACCACGGGCTATGGCTACACCTTC.

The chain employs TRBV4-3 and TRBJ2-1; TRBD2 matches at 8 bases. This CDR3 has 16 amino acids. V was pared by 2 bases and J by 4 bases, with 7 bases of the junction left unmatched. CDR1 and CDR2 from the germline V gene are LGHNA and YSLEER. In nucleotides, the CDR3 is TGCGCCAGCAGCCAATTAGGTAGCGGGATATACAATGAGCAGTTCTTC. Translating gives CASSQLGSGIYNEQFF.

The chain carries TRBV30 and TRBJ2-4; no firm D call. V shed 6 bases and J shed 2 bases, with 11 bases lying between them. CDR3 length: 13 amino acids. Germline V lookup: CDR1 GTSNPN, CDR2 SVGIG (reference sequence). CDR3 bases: TGTGCCTGCTTGGCAGGCACCAAAAACATTCAGTACTTC. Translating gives CACLAGTKNIQYF.

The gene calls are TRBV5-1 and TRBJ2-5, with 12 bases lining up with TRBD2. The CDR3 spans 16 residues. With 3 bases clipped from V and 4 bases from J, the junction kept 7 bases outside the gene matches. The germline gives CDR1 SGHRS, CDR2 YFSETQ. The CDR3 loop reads CASSYGLAGRSETQYF. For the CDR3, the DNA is TGCGCCAGCAGCTACGGACTAGCGGGGAGGTCAGAGACCCAGTACTTC.

CDR3 in DNA: TGTGCCAGTAGGGGCGGGACTAGCGGGAACAATGAGCAGTTCTTC. Protein sequence: CASRGGTSGNNEQFF. This chain joins TRBV19 and TRBJ2-1, with 13 nucleotides matching TRBD2. The length of the CDR3 is 15 residues. Germline V gene lookup returns CDR1 LNHDA and CDR2 SQIVND (reference sequence). With 6 bases clipped from V and 5 bases from J, the junction kept 4 bases outside the gene matches.

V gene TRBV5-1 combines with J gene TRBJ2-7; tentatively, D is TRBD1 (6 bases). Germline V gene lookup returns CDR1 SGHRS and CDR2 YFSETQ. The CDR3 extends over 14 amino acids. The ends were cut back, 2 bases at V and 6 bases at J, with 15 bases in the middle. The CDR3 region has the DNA TGCGCCAGCAGCTTAGGGACACTTAGGGGCGAGCAGTACTTC. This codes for CASSLGTLRGEQYF.

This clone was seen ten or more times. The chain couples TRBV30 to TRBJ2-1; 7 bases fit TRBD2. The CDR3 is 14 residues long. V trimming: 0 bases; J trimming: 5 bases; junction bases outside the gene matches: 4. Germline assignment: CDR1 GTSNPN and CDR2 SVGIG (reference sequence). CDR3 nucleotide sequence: TGTGCCTGGAGTGTAAAGCGGGGTCACAATGAGCAGTTCTTC. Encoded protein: CAWSVKRGHNEQFF.

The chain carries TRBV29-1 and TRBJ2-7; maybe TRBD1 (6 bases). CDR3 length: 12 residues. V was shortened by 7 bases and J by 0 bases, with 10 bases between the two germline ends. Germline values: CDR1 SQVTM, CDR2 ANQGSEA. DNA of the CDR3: TGCAGCGCCGGGACACACTCCTACGAGCAGTACTTC. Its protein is CSAGTHSYEQYF.

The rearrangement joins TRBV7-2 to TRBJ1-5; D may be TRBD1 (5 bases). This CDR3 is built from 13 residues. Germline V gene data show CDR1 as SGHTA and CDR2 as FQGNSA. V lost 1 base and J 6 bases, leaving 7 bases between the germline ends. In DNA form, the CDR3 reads TGTGCCAGCAGCTTAGAGACAGTTCAGCCCCAGCATTTT. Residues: CASSLETVQPQHF. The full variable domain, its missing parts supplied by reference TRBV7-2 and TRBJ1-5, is GAGVSQSPSNKVTEKGKDVELRCDPISGHTALYWYRQSLGQGLEFLIYFQGNSAPDKSGLPSDRFSAERTGGSVSTLTIQRTQQEDSAVYLCASSLETVQPQHFGDGTRLSIL.

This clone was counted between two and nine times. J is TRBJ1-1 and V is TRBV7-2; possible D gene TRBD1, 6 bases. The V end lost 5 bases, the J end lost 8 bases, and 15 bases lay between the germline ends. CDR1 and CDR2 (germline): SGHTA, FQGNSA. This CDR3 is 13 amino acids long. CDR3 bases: TGTGCCAGCAGCAAAGGCCAGGGGCGAGAAGCTTTCTTT. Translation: CASSKGQGREAFF.

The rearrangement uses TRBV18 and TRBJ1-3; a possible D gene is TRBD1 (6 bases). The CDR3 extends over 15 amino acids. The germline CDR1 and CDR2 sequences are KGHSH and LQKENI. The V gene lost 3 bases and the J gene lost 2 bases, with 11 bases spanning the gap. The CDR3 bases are TGTGCCAGCTCACCTGCGGGGGCTGCTGGAAACACCATATATTTT. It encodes CASSPAGAAGNTIYF.

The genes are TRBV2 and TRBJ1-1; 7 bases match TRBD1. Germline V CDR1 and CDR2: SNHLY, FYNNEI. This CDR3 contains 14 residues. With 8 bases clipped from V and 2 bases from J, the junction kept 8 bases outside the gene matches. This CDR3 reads CASVWTGHNTEAFF. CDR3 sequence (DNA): TGTGCCAGCGTCTGGACAGGACATAACACTGAAGCTTTCTTT.

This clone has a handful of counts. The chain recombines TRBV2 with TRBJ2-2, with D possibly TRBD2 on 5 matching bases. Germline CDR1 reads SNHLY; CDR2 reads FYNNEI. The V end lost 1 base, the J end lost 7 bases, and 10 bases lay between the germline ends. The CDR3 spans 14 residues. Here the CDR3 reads CASSEGGMVGELFF. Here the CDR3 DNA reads TGTGCCAGCAGTGAAGGAGGGATGGTCGGGGAGCTGTTTTTT.

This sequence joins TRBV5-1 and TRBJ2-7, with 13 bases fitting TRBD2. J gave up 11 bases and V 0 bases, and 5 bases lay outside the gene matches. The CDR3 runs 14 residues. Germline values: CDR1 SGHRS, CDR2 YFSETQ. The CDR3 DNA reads TGCGCCAGCAGCTTGGGACTAGCGGGGGGACCGGAGTACTTC. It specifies CASSLGLAGGPEYF.

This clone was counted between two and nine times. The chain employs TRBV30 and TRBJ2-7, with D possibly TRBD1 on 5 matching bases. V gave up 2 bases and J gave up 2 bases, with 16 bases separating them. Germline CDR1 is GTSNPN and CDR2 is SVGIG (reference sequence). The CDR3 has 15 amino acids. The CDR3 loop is CAWSPRVGPTYEQYF. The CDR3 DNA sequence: TGTGCCTGGAGTCCCAGGGTTGGGCCAACCTACGAGCAGTACTTC.

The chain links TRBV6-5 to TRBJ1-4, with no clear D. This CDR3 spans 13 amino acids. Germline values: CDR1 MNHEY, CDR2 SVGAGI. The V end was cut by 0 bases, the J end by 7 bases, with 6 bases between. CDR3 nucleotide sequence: TGTGCCAGCAGTTACTCCCCCCTTGAAAAACTGTTTTTT. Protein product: CASSYSPLEKLFF.

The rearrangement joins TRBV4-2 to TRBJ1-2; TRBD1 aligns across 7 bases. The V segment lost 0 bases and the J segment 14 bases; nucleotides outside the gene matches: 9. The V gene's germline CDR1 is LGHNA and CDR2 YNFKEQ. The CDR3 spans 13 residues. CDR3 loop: CASSQESGQSETF. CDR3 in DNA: TGTGCCAGCAGCCAAGAATCGGGACAGTCGGAGACCTTC.

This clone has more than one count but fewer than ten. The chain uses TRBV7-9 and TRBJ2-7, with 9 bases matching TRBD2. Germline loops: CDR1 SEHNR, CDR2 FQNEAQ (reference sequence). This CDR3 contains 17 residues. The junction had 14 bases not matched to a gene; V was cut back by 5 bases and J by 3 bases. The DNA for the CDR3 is TGTGCCAGCAGCCCGATTAGCGGGAGCTTGCGGGACTACGAGCAGTACTTC. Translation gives CASSPISGSLRDYEQYF. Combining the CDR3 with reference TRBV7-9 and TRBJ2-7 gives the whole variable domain DTGVSQNPRHKITKRGQNVTFRCDPISEHNRLYWYRQTLGQGPEFLTYFQNEAQLEKSRLLSDRFSAERPKGSFSTLEIQRTEQGDSAMYLCASSPISGSLRDYEQYFGPGTRLTVT.

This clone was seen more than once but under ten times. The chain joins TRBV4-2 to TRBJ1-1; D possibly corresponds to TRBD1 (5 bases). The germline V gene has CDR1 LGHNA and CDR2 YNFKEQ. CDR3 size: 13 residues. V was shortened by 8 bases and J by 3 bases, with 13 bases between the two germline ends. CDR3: CASCQVGDTEAFF. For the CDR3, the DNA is TGTGCCAGCTGTCAGGTAGGGGACACTGAAGCTTTCTTT.

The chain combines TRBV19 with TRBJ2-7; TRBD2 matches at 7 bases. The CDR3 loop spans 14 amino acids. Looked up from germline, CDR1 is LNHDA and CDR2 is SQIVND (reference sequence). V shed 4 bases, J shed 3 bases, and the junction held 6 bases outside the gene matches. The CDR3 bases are TGTGCCAGTAGTAACCTCCTAGCGGTCTACGAGCAGTACTTC. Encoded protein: CASSNLLAVYEQYF.

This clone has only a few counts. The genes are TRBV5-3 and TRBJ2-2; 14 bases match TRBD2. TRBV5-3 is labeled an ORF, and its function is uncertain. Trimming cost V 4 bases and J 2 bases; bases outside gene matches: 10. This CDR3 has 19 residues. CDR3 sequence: CARSLVPGLAGVNTGELFF. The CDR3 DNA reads TGTGCCAGAAGCCTTGTCCCGGGACTAGCGGGGGTAAACACCGGGGAGCTGTTTTTT.

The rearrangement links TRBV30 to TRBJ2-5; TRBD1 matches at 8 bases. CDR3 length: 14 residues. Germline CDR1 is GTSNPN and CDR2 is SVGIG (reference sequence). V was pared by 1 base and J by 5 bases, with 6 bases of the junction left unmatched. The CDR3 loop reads CAWSGQGIAETQYF. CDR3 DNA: TGTGCCTGGAGTGGACAGGGGATAGCGGAGACCCAGTACTTC.

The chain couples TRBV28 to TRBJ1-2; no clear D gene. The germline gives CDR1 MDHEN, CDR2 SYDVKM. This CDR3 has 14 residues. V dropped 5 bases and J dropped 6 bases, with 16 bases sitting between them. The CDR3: CASSTPGRLDGYTF. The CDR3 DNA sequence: TGTGCCAGCAGTACACCCGGGAGATTAGATGGCTACACCTTC.